The clone carrying this T cell receptor beta chain was detected once. There were at least 6 micrograms of total RNA extracted from every sample. The CDR3 runs to 15 residues. From germline, CDR1 is SGHRS and CDR2 YFSETQ. J was trimmed by 9 bases and V by 2 bases; bases with no gene match: 8. This sample is part of a study of blood T cells in healthy people across ages. A J-beta primer mix and a sample-barcoded 5' primer were used in a second PCR of roughly 6 to 11 cycles. Individual samples furnished no less than 2.5 million CDR3-containing paired-end reads apiece. TCRdb re-analysed the 5' RACE reads in MiXCR, keeping a single row per CDR3 protein. The repertoire consists of approximately 780,000 distinct CDR3 sequences, with 20% to 30% occurring once and the leading ten covering roughly 3.1%. This sample was also put to use in a study of T cells of mothers and their children. That report notes: The cDNA synthesis received all extracted RNA, at about 1.5 ug per 15 ul. Second-PCR primer M1S introduced sample barcodes and 2-4 random nucleotides.

This chain joins TRBV5-1 and TRBJ2-1; the match to TRBD1 covers 10 bases. The clonotype originates from a boy younger than 18 in good health. Material: blood. As DNA, the CDR3 is TGCGCCAGCAGCTTCCGACAGGGGGCCTTAGGTGAGCAGTTCTTC. This sequence encodes CASSFRQGALGEQFF. The full variable domain, its missing parts supplied by reference TRBV5-1 and TRBJ2-1, is KAGVTQTPRYLIKTRGQQVTLSCSPISGHRSVSWYQQTPGQGLQFLFEYFSETQRNKGNFPGRFSGRQFSNSRSEMNVSTLELGDSALYLCASSFRQGALGEQFFGPGTRLTVL.